This T cell receptor (beta chain) stems from a study of blood T cell repertoires in COVID-19 (dated by TCRdb to 2018 to 2021). Context from the whole study: Collaborator samples came from the United States, Italy and Spain and covered acute and convalescent phases of COVID-19. Samples came from the ongoing ImmuneRACE study (first 160 participants) plus 1,254 subjects from 6 global collaborators. Nearly every sample came with metadata listing a de-identified subject ID, COVID-19 status, age in years and sex. Where available, HLA class I and class II types were taken from metadata supplied by the sample provider and were not determined by assay-based typing. The repertoires were released in a freely available public database meant as a resource for research on the immune response to SARS-CoV-2. Deeply sampled blood TCRbeta repertoires from subjects exposed to, actively infected with, or recovered from COVID-19 were included in the dataset. The material from the prospective study consisted of cDNA or gDNA derived from T cells, B-cell-depleted T cells, or PBMCs.

TCRbeta CDR3 regions were amplified from genomic DNA by means of the immunoSEQ Assay, a bias-controlled multiplex PCR. Turning to the authors' computational methods: Nucleated cell counts per sample were estimated from amplification of reference gene primers within the assay. Sequence reads were collapsed and filtered to measure the absolute abundance of every unique TCRbeta CDR3 rearrangement. Productive Simpson clonality was computed per sample as the square root of Simpson's diversity index over productive rearrangements. The source is immuneACCESS, and TCRdb retained only in-frame sequences with V and J called. Part of the clones is not carried over; for the studies checked, unresolved V genes explain less than half of this, and the remainder is unexplained. V and J calls and clone size follow that table, whereas D and trimming were derived from the DNA. The sample data list 410,000 or so clones, and approximately 91% of these were observed just once. The top ten constitute under 2% of the sample.

The CDR3 numbers 17 residues from cysteine through phenylalanine. CDR3 DNA is the only sequence kept; it has 51 bases, read in frame from the first base. Trimming costs V 6 bases and J 2 bases, and their ends lie 17 bases apart. Reading the germline V gene gives CDR1 MDHEN and CDR2 SYDVKM. In Seattle, one collaborating source enrolled patients while the infection was active and tracked those patients longitudinally over the course of disease. Whole blood was collected in K2EDTA tubes by collaborating institutions according to the institutions' own protocols. For TCRbeta analysis, collaborator samples were shipped as frozen whole blood, as isolated PBMCs, or as DNA extracted from either sample type. Details on this clone: The specificity of this receptor is unknown. No much larger clone is present one base from it, and per-base qualities are unavailable.

The study at large found these results: Clinical and demographic metadata were provided uncurated, with the amount varying by source and participant.

What was sequenced was peripheral blood. Recombination connected TRBV28 to TRBJ1-6; TRBD1 is possibly the D segment (6 matching bases). The TCR sequence derives from a woman in her thirties or forties with COVID-19, enrolled during active disease. The CDR3 region: CASRPQGMGTYNSPLHF. The DNA reads as follows: TGTGCCAGCAGACCCCAGGGGATGGGTACCTATAATTCACCCCTCCACTTT.